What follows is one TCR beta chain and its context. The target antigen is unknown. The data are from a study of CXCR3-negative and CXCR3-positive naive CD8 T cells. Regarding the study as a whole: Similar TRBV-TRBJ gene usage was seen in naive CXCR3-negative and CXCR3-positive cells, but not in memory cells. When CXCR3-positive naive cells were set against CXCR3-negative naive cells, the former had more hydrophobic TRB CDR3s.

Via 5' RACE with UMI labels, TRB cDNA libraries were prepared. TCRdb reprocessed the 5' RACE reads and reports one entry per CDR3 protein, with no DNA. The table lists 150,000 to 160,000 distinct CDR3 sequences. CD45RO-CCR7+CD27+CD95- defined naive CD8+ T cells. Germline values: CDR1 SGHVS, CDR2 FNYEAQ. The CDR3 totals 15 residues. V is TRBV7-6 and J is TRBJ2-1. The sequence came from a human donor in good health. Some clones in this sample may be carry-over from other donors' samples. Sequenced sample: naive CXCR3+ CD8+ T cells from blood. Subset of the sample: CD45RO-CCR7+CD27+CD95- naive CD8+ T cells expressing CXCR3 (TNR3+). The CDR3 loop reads CASSFAGSSYNEQFF. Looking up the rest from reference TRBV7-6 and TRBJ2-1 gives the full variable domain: GAGVSQSPRYKVTKRGQDVALRCDPISGHVSLYWYRQALGQGPEFLTYFNYEAQQDKSGLPNDRFSAERPEGSISTLTIQRTEQRDSAMYRCASSFAGSSYNEQFFGPGTRLTVL.